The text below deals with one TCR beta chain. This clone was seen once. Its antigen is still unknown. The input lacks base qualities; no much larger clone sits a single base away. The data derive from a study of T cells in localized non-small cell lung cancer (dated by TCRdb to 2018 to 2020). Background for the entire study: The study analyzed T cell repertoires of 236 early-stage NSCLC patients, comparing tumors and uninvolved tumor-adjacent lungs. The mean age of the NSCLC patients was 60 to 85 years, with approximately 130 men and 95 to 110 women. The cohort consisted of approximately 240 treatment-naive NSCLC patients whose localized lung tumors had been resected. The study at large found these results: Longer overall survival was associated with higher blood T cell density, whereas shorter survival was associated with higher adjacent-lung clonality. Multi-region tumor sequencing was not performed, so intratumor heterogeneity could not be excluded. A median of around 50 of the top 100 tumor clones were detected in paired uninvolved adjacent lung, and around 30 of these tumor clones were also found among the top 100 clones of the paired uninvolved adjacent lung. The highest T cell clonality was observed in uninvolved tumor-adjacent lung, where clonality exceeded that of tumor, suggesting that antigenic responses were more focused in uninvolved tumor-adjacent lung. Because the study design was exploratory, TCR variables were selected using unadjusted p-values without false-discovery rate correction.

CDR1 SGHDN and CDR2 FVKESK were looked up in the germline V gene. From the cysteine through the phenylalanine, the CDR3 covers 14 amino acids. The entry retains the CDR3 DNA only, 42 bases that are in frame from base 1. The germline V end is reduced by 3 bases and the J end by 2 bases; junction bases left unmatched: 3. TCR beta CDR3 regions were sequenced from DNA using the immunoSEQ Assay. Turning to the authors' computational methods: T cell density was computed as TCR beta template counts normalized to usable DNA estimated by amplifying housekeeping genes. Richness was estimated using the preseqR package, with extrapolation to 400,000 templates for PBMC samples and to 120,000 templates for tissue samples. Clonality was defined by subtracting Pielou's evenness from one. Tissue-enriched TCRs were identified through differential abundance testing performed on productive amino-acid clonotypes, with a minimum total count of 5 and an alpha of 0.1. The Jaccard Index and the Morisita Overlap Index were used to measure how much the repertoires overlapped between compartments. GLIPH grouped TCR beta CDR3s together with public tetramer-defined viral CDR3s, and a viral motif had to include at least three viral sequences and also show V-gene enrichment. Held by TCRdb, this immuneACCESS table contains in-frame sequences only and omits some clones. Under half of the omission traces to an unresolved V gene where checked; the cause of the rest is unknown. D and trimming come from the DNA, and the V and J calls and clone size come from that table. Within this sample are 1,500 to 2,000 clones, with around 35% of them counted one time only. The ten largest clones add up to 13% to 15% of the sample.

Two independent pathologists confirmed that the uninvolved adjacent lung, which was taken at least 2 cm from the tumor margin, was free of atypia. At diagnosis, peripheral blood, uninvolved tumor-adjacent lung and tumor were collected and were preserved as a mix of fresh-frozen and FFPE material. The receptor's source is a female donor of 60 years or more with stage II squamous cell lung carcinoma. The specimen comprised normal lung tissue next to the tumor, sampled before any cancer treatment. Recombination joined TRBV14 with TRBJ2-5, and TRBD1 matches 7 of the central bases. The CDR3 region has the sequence CASSQNRGQETQYF. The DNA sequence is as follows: TGTGCCAGCAGCCAGAACAGGGGTCAAGAGACCCAGTACTTC.